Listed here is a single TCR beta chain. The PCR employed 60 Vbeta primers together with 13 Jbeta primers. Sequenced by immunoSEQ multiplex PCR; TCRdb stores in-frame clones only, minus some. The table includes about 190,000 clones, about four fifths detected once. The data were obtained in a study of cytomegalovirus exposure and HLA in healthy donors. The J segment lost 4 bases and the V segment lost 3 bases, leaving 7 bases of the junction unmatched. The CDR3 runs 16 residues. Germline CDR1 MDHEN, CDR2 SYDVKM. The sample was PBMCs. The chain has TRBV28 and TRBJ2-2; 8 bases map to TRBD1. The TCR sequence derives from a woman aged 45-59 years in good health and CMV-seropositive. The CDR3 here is CASSFGTGAGTGELFF. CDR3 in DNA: TGTGCCAGCAGTTTCGGGACAGGCGCGGGCACCGGGGAGCTGTTTTTT.